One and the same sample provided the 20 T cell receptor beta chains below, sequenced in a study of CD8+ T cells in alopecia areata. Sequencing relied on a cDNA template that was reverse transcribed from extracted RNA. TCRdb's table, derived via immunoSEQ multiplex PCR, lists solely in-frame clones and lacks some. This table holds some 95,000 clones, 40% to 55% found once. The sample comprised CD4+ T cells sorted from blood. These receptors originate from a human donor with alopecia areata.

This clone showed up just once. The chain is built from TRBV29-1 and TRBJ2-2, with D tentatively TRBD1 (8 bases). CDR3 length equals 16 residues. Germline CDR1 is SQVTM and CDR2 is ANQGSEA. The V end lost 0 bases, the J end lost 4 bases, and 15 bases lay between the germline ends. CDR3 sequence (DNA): TGCAGCGTTGAAGAGGGGGGGACAGGACTCACCGGGGAGCTGTTTTTT. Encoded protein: CSVEEGGTGLTGELFF.

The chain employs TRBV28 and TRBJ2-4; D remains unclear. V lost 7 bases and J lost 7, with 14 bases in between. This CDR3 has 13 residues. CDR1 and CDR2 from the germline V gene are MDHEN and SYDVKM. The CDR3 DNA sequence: TGTGCCAGCAACCCTTATATGGGGAACATTCAGTACTTC. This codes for CASNPYMGNIQYF.

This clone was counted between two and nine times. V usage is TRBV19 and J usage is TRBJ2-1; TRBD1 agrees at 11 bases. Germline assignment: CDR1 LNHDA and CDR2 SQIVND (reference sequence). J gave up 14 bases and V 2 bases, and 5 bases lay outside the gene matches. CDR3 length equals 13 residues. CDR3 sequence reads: CASSITGGQGEFF. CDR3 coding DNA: TGTGCCAGTAGTATAACCGGGGGACAGGGGGAGTTCTTC.

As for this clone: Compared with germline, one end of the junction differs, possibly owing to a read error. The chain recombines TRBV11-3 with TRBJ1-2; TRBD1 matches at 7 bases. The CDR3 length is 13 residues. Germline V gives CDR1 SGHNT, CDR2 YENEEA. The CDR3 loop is CASSLETGLGYTF. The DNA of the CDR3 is TGTGCCAGCAGCCTAGAGACAGGGTTGGGCTACACCTTC.

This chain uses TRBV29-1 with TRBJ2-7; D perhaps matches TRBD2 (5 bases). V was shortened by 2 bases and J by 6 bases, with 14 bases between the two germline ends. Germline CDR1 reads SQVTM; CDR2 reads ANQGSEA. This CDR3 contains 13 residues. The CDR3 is CSVELVVRGEQYF. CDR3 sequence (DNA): TGCAGCGTTGAACTGGTAGTTCGGGGCGAGCAGTACTTC.

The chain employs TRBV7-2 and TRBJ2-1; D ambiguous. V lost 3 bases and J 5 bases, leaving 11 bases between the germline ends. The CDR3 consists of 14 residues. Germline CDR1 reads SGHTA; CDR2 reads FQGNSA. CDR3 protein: CASSFPPIHNEQFF. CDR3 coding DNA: TGTGCCAGCAGCTTTCCGCCCATCCACAATGAGCAGTTCTTC.

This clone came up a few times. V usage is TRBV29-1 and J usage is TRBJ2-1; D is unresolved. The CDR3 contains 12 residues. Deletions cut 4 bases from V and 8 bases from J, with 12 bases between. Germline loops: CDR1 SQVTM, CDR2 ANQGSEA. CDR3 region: CSVAAGPHEQFF. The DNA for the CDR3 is TGCAGCGTTGCGGCAGGCCCCCATGAGCAGTTCTTC.

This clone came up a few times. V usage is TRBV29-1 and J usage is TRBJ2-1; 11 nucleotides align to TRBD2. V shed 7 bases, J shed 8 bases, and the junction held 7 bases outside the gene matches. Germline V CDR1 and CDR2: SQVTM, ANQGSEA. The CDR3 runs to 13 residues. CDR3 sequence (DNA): TGCAGCGCCCGACTAGCGGGATTCTATGAGCAGTTCTTC. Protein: CSARLAGFYEQFF.

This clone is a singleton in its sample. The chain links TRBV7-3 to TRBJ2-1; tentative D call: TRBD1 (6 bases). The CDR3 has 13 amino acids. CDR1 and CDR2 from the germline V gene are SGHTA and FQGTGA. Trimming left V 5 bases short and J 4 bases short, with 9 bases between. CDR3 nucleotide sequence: TGTGCCAGCAGCATCGGACAGTACAATGAGCAGTTCTTC. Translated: CASSIGQYNEQFF.

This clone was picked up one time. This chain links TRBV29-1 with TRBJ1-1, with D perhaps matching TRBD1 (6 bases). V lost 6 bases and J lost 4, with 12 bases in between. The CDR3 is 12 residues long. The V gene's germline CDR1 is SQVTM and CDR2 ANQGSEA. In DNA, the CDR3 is TGCAGCGTAACAGGGTTGTTCACTGAAGCTTTCTTT. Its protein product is CSVTGLFTEAFF.

CDR3 DNA sequence: TGCAGCGCAGGGAGTTCGCAAAACATTCAGTACTTC. Translation gives CSAGSSQNIQYF. The chain uses TRBV29-1 and TRBJ2-4; D may match TRBD1 or TRBD2 (5 bases each). V was cut by 7 bases and J by 5 bases, with 12 bases left in between. Germline V lookup: CDR1 SQVTM, CDR2 ANQGSEA. The CDR3 is 12 amino acids.

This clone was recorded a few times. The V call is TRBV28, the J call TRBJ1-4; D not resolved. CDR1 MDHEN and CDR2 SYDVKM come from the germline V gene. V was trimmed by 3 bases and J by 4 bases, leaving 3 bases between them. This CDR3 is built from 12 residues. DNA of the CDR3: TGTGCCAGCAGTTTTGGTAATGAAAAACTGTTTTTT. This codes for CASSFGNEKLFF. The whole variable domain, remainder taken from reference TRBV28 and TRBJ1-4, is DVKVTQSSRYLVKRTGEKVFLECVQDMDHENMFWYRQDPGLGLRLIYFSYDVKMKEKGDIPEGYSVSREKKERFSLILESASTNQTSMYLCASSFGNEKLFFGSGTQLSVL.

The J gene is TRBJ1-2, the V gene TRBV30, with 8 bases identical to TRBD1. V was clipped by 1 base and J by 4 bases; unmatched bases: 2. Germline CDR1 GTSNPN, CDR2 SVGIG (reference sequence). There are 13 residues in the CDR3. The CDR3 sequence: CAWSEDRAYGYTF. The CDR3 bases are TGTGCCTGGAGTGAGGACAGGGCCTATGGCTACACCTTC.

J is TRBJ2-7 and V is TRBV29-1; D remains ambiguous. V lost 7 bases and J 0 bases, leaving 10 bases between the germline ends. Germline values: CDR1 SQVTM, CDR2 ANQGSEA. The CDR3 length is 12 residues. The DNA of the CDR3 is TGCAGCGCCCTGGGCTCCTCCTACGAGCAGTACTTC. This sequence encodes CSALGSSYEQYF.

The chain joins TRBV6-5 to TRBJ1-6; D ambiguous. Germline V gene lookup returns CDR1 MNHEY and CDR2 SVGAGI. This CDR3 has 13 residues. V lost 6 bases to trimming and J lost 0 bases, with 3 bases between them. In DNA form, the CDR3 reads TGTGCCAGCAGAGGCTCCTATAATTCACCCCTCCACTTT. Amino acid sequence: CASRGSYNSPLHF.

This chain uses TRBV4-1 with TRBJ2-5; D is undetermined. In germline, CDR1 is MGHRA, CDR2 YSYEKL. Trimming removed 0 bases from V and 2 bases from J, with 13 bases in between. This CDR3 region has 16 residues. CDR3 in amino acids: CASSQDLTSSQETQYF. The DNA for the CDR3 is TGCGCCAGCAGCCAAGATCTTACTTCAAGTCAAGAGACCCAGTACTTC.

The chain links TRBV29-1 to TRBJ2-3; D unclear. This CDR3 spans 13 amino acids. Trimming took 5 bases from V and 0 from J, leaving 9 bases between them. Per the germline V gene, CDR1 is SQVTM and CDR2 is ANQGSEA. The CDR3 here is CSVRLLSTDTQYF. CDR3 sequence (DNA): TGCAGCGTTAGGCTACTTAGCACAGATACGCAGTATTTT.

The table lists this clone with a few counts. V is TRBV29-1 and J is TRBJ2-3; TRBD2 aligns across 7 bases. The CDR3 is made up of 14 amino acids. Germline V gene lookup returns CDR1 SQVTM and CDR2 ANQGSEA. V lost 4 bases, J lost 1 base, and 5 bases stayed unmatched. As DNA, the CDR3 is TGCAGCGTTGTGGCTAGCGGACGCACAGATACGCAGTATTTT. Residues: CSVVASGRTDTQYF.

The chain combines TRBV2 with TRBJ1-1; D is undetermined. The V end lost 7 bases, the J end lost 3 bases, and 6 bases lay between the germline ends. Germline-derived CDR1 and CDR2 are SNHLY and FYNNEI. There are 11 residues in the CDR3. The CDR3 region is CASKAYTEAFF. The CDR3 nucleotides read TGTGCCAGCAAGGCCTACACTGAAGCTTTCTTT.

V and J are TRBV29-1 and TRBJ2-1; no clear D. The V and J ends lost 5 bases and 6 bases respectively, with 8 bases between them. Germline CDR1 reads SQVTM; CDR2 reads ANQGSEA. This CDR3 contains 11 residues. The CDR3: CSVSQFNEQFF. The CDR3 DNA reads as TGCAGCGTTAGTCAGTTCAATGAGCAGTTCTTC.